Listed below are T cell receptor beta chains from one sample, sequenced in a study of blood T cells in healthy people across ages. Using its own MiXCR run on the 5' RACE reads, TCRdb lists one record per CDR3 protein. Of approximately 900,000 distinct CDR3 sequences listed, around 49% are singletons. Material for sequencing was blood. These receptors were taken from a man aged 25-40 years in good health. Both conserved end residues are part of each CDR3. The D gene is left open where the match is weak. Clone size is shown for a subset of rows, as once, few, many or a class of expanded clone.

abundance	d_gene	j_gene	v_gene	CDR3aa	CDR3nt
.	.	TRBJ2-2	TRBV7-2	CASSFGGRASTGELFF	TGTGCCAGCAGCTTCGGCGGCAGGGCAAGCACCGGGGAGCTGTTTTTT
many	.	TRBJ2-5	TRBV29-1	CSAPTQYF	TGCAGCGCCCCAACCCAGTACTTC
many	.	TRBJ1-2	TRBV29-1	CSVAANYGYTF	TGCAGCGTTGCGGCTAACTATGGCTACACCTTC
.	.	TRBJ2-7	TRBV5-1	CASSVGTGSKYELYF	.
few	.	TRBJ1-2	TRBV5-1	CASSFGLINYGYTF	TGCGCCAGCAGCTTCGGACTAATTAACTATGGCTACACCTTC
.	.	TRBJ2-5	TRBV20-1	CSGPGQETQYF	TGCAGTGGCCCGGGCCAAGAGACCCAGTACTTC
.	.	TRBJ2-3	TRBV7-9	CASSLGGLQVADTQYF	TGTGCCAGCAGCTTAGGCGGTTTACAGGTGGCAGATACGCAGTATTTT
few	.	TRBJ2-7	TRBV28	CASSSSGSITYEQYF	TGTGCCAGCAGTTCCTCCGGGTCAATTACCTACGAGCAGTACTTC
.	TRBD1	TRBJ2-7	TRBV20-1	CSGSPGTAFYEQYF	TGCAGTGGCTCACCCGGGACAGCTTTTTACGAGCAGTACTTC
.	TRBD1	TRBJ1-5	TRBV12-3/TRBV12-4	CASSTGTGGGNQPQHF	TGTGCCAGCAGCACCGGGACAGGGGGCGGGAATCAGCCCCAGCATTTT
few	.	TRBJ2-7	TRBV29-1	CSIYQTENYEQYF	TGCAGCATCTACCAGACGGAGAACTACGAGCAGTACTTC
.	.	TRBJ2-2	TRBV6-2/TRBV6-3	CAITTGGDTGELFF	TGTGCCATCACCACAGGGGGGGACACCGGGGAGCTGTTTTTT
.	.	TRBJ2-5	TRBV12-3/TRBV12-4	CASSPRTSYQETQYF	TGTGCCAGCAGTCCCCGGACTTCGTACCAAGAGACCCAGTACTTC
few	TRBD2	TRBJ2-3	TRBV3-1	CASSQTSGGSGDTQYF	TGTGCCAGCAGCCAAACTAGCGGGGGCTCGGGGGATACGCAGTATTTT
few	TRBD2	TRBJ2-3	TRBV6-1	CASSAGLARSLYF	TGTGCCAGCAGTGCTGGACTAGCCCGCTCATTGTATTTT
.	TRBD2	TRBJ2-5	TRBV7-8	CASSFNSGGDGQYF	TGTGCCAGCAGCTTTAATAGCGGGGGCGATGGGCAGTACTTC
.	.	TRBJ1-2	TRBV21-1	CASSIPGDRSYGYTF	TGTGCCAGCAGCATTCCGGGGGACAGGTCCTATGGCTACACCTTC
.	TRBD1	TRBJ1-1	TRBV5-1	CASMLSWGQGTKSTEAFF	TGCGCCAGCATGCTCTCCTGGGGACAGGGCACAAAGAGCACTGAAGCTTTCTTT
few	TRBD2	TRBJ2-3	TRBV20-1	CSARETSGGLSTDTQYF	TGCAGTGCTAGGGAGACTAGCGGGGGCCTTAGCACAGATACGCAGTATTTT
few	TRBD2	TRBJ2-3	TRBV12-3/TRBV12-4	CASIPRVGGLTIDTQYF	TGTGCCAGCATCCCCCGGGTCGGGGGGTTGACCATAGATACGCAGTATTTT
.	.	TRBJ1-2	TRBV16	CASSQSGAGDGYTF	TGTGCCAGCAGCCAATCCGGGGCGGGGGATGGCTACACCTTC
.	.	TRBJ2-5	TRBV4-2	CASCQTETAQETQYF	TGTGCCAGCTGCCAAACGGAGACGGCCCAAGAGACCCAGTACTTC
few	.	TRBJ2-5	TRBV20-1	CSARVGGKEETQYF	TGCAGTGCTAGAGTTGGGGGGAAAGAAGAGACCCAGTACTTC
few	TRBD1	TRBJ2-1	TRBV13	CASTNGTGALNEQFF	TGTGCCAGCACTAACGGGACAGGGGCCCTCAATGAGCAGTTCTTC
few	.	TRBJ2-4	TRBV29-1	CSVVTGFRGEQYF	TGCAGCGTTGTGACAGGGTTCAGGGGGGAGCAGTACTTC
once	.	TRBJ2-5	TRBV2	CASRGLVLETQYF	TGTGCCAGCAGGGGGCTGGTTTTAGAGACCCAGTACTTC
.	.	TRBJ2-5	TRBV28	CASIPGGDQETQYF	TGTGCCAGCATCCCAGGGGGGGATCAAGAGACCCAGTACTTC
.	.	TRBJ2-7	TRBV27	CTSSLSKGFLYEQYF	TGTACCAGCAGTTTATCGAAGGGGTTCCTCTACGAGCAGTACTTC
.	.	TRBJ1-1	TRBV11-2	CASSLASRGTEAFF	TGTGCCAGCAGCTTAGCTTCCCGGGGCACTGAAGCTTTCTTT
once	TRBD2	TRBJ2-5	TRBV10-3	CAISDSGLAYERYF	TGTGCCATCAGTGACTCGGGACTAGCCTACGAGCGGTACTTC
.	.	TRBJ1-4	TRBV7-9	CASSRGDGEKLFF	TGTGCCAGCAGCAGGGGAGACGGTGAAAAACTGTTTTTT
.	.	TRBJ2-1	TRBV12-3/TRBV12-4	CASSTTSGYEQFF	TGTGCCAGCAGTACTACGAGCGGCTATGAGCAGTTCTTC
.	.	TRBJ1-1	TRBV20-1	CSARGKEGGTEAFF	TGCAGTGCTAGAGGCAAGGAGGGTGGGACTGAGGCTTTCTTT
.	TRBD2	TRBJ2-1	TRBV5-1	CASSMSGGNNEQFF	TGCGCCAGCAGCATGTCGGGGGGGAACAATGAGCAGTTCTTC
few	TRBD2	TRBJ2-1	TRBV11-2	CASSLTTSGGHEQFF	TGTGCCAGCAGCTTAACTACTAGCGGGGGGCATGAGCAGTTCTTC
.	TRBD2	TRBJ2-5	TRBV20-1	CSAVAGGQETQYF	TGCAGTGCTGTAGCGGGGGGCCAAGAGACCCAGTACTTC
.	TRBD1	TRBJ2-6	TRBV6-2/TRBV6-3	CASSGTARSGANVLTF	TGTGCCAGCAGCGGGACAGCGAGATCTGGGGCCAACGTCCTGACTTTC
.	TRBD1	TRBJ2-7	TRBV20-1	CSARDRATCEQYF	TGCAGTGCTAGGGACAGGGCAACCTGCGAGCAGTACTTC
few	TRBD2	TRBJ2-3	TRBV20-1	CSARDLGLEPDTQYF	TGCAGTGCTAGAGATCTCGGACTAGAGCCAGATACGCAGTATTTT
.	.	TRBJ2-2	TRBV4-3	CASSQGAATGELFF	TGCGCCAGCAGCCAAGGGGCGGCCACCGGGGAGCTGTTTTTT
few	.	TRBJ1-2	TRBV25-1	CASTDGVGGYTF	TGTGCCAGCACCGACGGGGTCGGCGGCTACACCTTC
.	.	TRBJ2-3	TRBV9	CASSVEHIPTDTQYF	TGTGCCAGCAGCGTAGAACATATTCCCACAGATACGCAGTATTTT
.	.	TRBJ2-1	TRBV7-7	CASSLGDAAYNEQFF	TGTGCCAGCAGCTTAGGGGACGCAGCCTACAATGAGCAGTTCTTC
.	TRBD1	TRBJ2-2	TRBV6-5	CASTDRPSTGELFF	TGTGCCTCGACGGACAGGCCTTCCACCGGGGAGCTGTTTTTT
many	.	TRBJ2-7	TRBV25-1	CASSSGLYEQYF	TGTGCCAGCAGCTCTGGACTATACGAGCAGTACTTC
.	.	TRBJ2-5	TRBV11-1	CASSGKVSRTQKPVTIGRETQYF	TGTGCCAGCAGCGGGAAGGTCTCCCGTACACAGAAGCCCGTGACGATCGGACGGGAGACCCAGTACTTC
.	TRBD2	TRBJ2-1	TRBV6-2/TRBV6-3	CASVAGASGGQSSYNEQFF	TGTGCCAGCGTCGCGGGGGCTAGCGGGGGGCAGAGCTCCTACAATGAGCAGTTCTTC
.	TRBD2	TRBJ2-7	TRBV7-2	CASSSIAGSNYEQYF	TGTGCCAGCAGCTCGATAGCGGGGTCGAACTACGAGCAGTACTTC
once	.	TRBJ1-5	TRBV29-1	CSALGQGSNQPQHF	TGCAGCGCCCTCGGTCAGGGAAGCAATCAGCCCCAGCATTTT
.	TRBD2	TRBJ2-1	TRBV9	CANSEPSGTSGPPVPHNEQFF	TGTGCCAACAGCGAGCCCTCCGGGACTAGCGGACCCCCGGTGCCCCACAATGAGCAGTTCTTC
.	.	TRBJ2-3	TRBV5-1	CASSLGTAAADTQYF	TGCGCCAGCAGCTTGGGGACAGCCGCCGCAGATACGCAGTATTTT
.	.	TRBJ2-1	TRBV20-1	CSASGGGYNEQFF	TGCAGTGCTAGCGGGGGAGGCTACAATGAGCAGTTCTTC
.	.	TRBJ2-1	TRBV5-1	CASSLAKGFYNEQFF	TGCGCCAGCAGCTTGGCAAAGGGCTTCTACAATGAGCAGTTCTTC
.	TRBD1	TRBJ2-7	TRBV23-1	CASRTGGYRTYEQYF	TGCGCCAGCAGGACAGGGGGCTATCGCACCTACGAGCAGTACTTC
.	.	TRBJ2-7	TRBV7-7	CASSLASVSYEQYF	TGTGCTAGCAGCTTAGCTTCGGTGAGTTACGAGCAGTACTTC